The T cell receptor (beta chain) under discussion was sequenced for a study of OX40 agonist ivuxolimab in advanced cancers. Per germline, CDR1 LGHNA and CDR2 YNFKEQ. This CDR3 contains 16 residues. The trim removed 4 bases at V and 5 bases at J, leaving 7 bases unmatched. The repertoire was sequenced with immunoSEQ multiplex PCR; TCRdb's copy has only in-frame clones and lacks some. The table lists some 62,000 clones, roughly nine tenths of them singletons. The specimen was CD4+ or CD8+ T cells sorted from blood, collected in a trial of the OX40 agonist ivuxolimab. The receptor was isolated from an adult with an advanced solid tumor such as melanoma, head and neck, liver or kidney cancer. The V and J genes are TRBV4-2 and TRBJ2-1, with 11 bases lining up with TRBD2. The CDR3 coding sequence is TGTGCCAGCAGCCTTTGGGGGACTAGCGGAGACAATGAGCAGTTCTTC. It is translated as CASSLWGTSGDNEQFF.